The rows below give T cell receptor beta chains drawn from one sample of a study of OX40 agonist ivuxolimab in advanced cancers. Sequencing used immunoSEQ multiplex PCR; TCRdb keeps in-frame clones, though not all of them. The sample holds about 53,000 clones; around nine tenths are singletons and the top ten take around 1.5%. The starting material was CD4+ or CD8+ T cells sorted from blood, obtained in a trial of the OX40 agonist ivuxolimab. These receptors were taken from an adult with an advanced solid tumor such as melanoma, head and neck, liver or kidney cancer. Both conserved end residues are part of each CDR3. Fields, in order: J gene, clone size, V gene, D gene, CDR3 DNA, CDR3 protein. A D gene is named only where the DNA matches it firmly. Some rows mark clone size as missing; the rest say once, few, many or name a class of expanded clone.

TRBJ2-1	-	TRBV29-1	-	TGCAGCGCCCTGGTCCACCAGCGGCGAGACAATGAGCAGTTCTTC	CSALVHQRRDNEQFF
TRBJ1-4	-	TRBV30	-	TGTGCCTGTACCCGAACCAGCGGCGTAGAAAAACTGTTTTTT	CACTRTSGVEKLFF
TRBJ1-2	-	TRBV7-6	-	TGTGCCAGCAGCTTATATCCCCTCGGGGACAACTATGGCTACACCTTC	CASSLYPLGDNYGYTF
TRBJ1-1	-	TRBV7-9	-	TGTGCCAGCAGCTTAGTTTCAGGCATGAACACTGAAGCTTTCTTT	CASSLVSGMNTEAFF
TRBJ1-5	few	TRBV30	-	TGTGCCTGGAGCGGTGGAGGCTCTGGGAGCAATCAGCCCCAGCATTTT	CAWSGGGSGSNQPQHF
TRBJ1-1	-	TRBV7-9	-	TGTGCCAGCAGCTTAGTGGGGGGGAGAGGGAACACTGAAGCTTTCTTT	CASSLVGGRGNTEAFF
TRBJ1-3	few	TRBV9	-	TGTGCCAGCAGCTCAGACACCTTCACCATATATTTT	CASSSDTFTIYF
TRBJ1-3	-	TRBV7-2	-	TGTGCCAGCAGCTTGGGGCGCTCTGGAAACACCATATATTTT	CASSLGRSGNTIYF
TRBJ2-3	-	TRBV21-1	-	TGTGCCAGCAGCAAAGAGGGCACCACAGATACGCAGTATTTT	CASSKEGTTDTQYF
TRBJ2-1	-	TRBV5-1	-	TGCGCCAGCAGCTTGGCGGGGGGCAGGGGAAGGAGCAATGAGCAGTTCTTC	CASSLAGGRGRSNEQFF
TRBJ1-1	-	TRBV25-1	-	TGTGCCAGCAGTGAATACGGGAACACTGAAGCTTTCTTT	CASSEYGNTEAFF
TRBJ1-1	-	TRBV11-3	TRBD1	TGTGCCAGCAGCGAACAGGGGGCGAGAACTGAAGCTTTCTTT	CASSEQGARTEAFF
TRBJ2-7	-	TRBV6-1	TRBD2	TGTGCCAGCACCCCCCGATGGGGGGGATACGAGCAGTACTTC	CASTPRWGGYEQYF
TRBJ1-1	-	TRBV4-1	TRBD1	TGCGCCAGCAGCCAAGAAGTGACAGGGGACACTGAAGCTTTCTTT	CASSQEVTGDTEAFF
TRBJ1-5	-	TRBV18	-	TGTGCCAGCTCACCGAATTGGAACGGGGAAGGCAATCAGCCCCAGCATTTT	CASSPNWNGEGNQPQHF
TRBJ1-1	-	TRBV7-2	-	TGTGCCAGCAGCTCCACTCCTTGGGACACTGAAGCTTTCTTT	CASSSTPWDTEAFF
TRBJ2-2	-	TRBV2	-	TGTGCCAGCAGCCCCCCGGCCCTGAACACCGGGGAGCTGTTTTTT	CASSPPALNTGELFF
TRBJ1-4	once	TRBV9	-	TGTGCCAGCAGCGTGAGGAGTGGGGCGGTCGGTGAAAAACTGTTTTTT	CASSVRSGAVGEKLFF
TRBJ2-1	-	TRBV5-1	TRBD2	TGCGCCAGCAGCTTAAGGACTAGCGGGGAGTACAATGAGCAGTTCTTC	CASSLRTSGEYNEQFF
TRBJ2-3	-	TRBV15	-	TGTGCCACCAGCAGAGACCGGAGTTCCACAGATACGCAGTATTTT	CATSRDRSSTDTQYF
TRBJ2-1	-	TRBV7-8	-	TGTGCCAGCAGCTTACCTTTGACAGCTCGTATTAATGAGCAGTTCTTC	CASSLPLTARINEQFF
TRBJ2-3	-	TRBV14	TRBD2	TGTGCCAGCAGCCGAAACCGTGGTAGCGGGAGTCCAGATACGCAGTATTTT	CASSRNRGSGSPDTQYF
TRBJ1-1	-	TRBV30	-	TGTGCCTGGAGTGTACTGGGCAGGGGGAACACTGAAGCTTTCTTT	CAWSVLGRGNTEAFF
TRBJ1-4	-	TRBV19	-	TGTGCCGTCTCAAGAGAGAGCCGGGGGGAAAAACTGTTTTTT	CAVSRESRGEKLFF
TRBJ2-4	once	TRBV30	-	TGTGCCTGGAGTGCCTCCCGGGCCTACCCCCTTCAGTACTTC	CAWSASRAYPLQYF
TRBJ2-4	-	TRBV11-2	TRBD2	TGTGCCAGCAGCTTCCCGGGAGGGGACATTCAGTACTTC	CASSFPGGDIQYF
TRBJ1-5	-	TRBV19	-	TGTGCCAGTAGCCATCCGGGGGCCGGGGTAGGTCAGCCCCAGCATTTT	CASSHPGAGVGQPQHF
TRBJ2-7	-	TRBV5-1	-	TGCGCCAGCAGCACCCAAGGTGTCTACGAGCAGTACTTC	CASSTQGVYEQYF
TRBJ2-2	-	TRBV18	-	TGTGCCAGCTCCCCTCCGGGGACTGCGTTGGGGGAGCTGTTTTTT	CASSPPGTALGELFF
TRBJ1-1	-	TRBV2	TRBD1	TGTGCCAGCACCGGGGACAGCCGAACTGAAGCTTTCTTT	CASTGDSRTEAFF
TRBJ1-2	-	TRBV6-1	TRBD1	TGTGCCAGCAGTGTTCAGGGGGAAGGAGGCTATGGCTACACCTTC	CASSVQGEGGYGYTF
TRBJ1-2	-	TRBV6-5	-	TGTGCCAGCACCGCAGCGGAGACTAACTATGGCTACACCTTC	CASTAAETNYGYTF
TRBJ1-2	few	TRBV7-9	-	TGTGCCAGCAGCAAGACAGGTCCTTCGGGCTACACCTTC	CASSKTGPSGYTF
TRBJ1-1	-	TRBV11-1	TRBD1	TGTGCCAGCAGCTTCCCTCGGCAGGGGGCTAATACTGAAGCTTTCTTT	CASSFPRQGANTEAFF
TRBJ2-6	few	TRBV2	-	TGTGCCAGCACCCCGACCCCTGGGGCCAACGTCCTGACTTTC	CASTPTPGANVLTF
TRBJ1-1	few	TRBV5-1	TRBD1	TGCGCCAGCAGCTCCAGACAGGGTTTGAACACTGAAGCTTTCTTT	CASSSRQGLNTEAFF
TRBJ2-1	-	TRBV5-8	TRBD2	TGTGCCAGCAGCCATGAAGTCGTAGCGGGGGGTCCCAATGAGCAGTTCTTC	CASSHEVVAGGPNEQFF
TRBJ2-2	once	TRBV7-2	TRBD2	TGTGCCAGCAGCAAGGCGACTAGCGGGAGTACCGGGGAGCTGTTTTTT	CASSKATSGSTGELFF
TRBJ1-2	-	TRBV6-1	TRBD1	TGTGCCAGCAGTAGGGACAGCAACTATGGCTACACCTTC	CASSRDSNYGYTF
TRBJ2-1	-	TRBV6-5	TRBD1	TGTGCCAGCAGTAATTTGGACAGGGGTTTCAATGAGCAGTTCTTC	CASSNLDRGFNEQFF
TRBJ2-2	-	TRBV6-1	-	TGTGCCAGCAGTGAAGCATTTCTCGGGGCTAGCAACACCGGGGAGCTGTTTTTT	CASSEAFLGASNTGELFF
TRBJ1-5	-	TRBV15	TRBD1	TGTGCCACCAGCAGGCAGGGGGGGAATCAGCCCCAGCATTTT	CATSRQGGNQPQHF
TRBJ1-3	-	TRBV18	-	TGTGCCAGCTCACCAGGCCAGGGCTCTGGAAACACCATATATTTT	CASSPGQGSGNTIYF
TRBJ1-2	-	TRBV18	-	TGTGCCAGCTCACCGATCAGCCGGGAGGGAAACACCTTC	CASSPISREGNTF
TRBJ1-1	-	TRBV7-8	-	TGTGCCAGCAGCTTAATGGGGACACGGCGGGGTGAAGCTTTCTTT	CASSLMGTRRGEAFF
TRBJ2-1	-	TRBV29-1	TRBD1	TGCAGCGCCCAGGACAGGGGGCGCATCAATGAGCAGTTCTTC	CSAQDRGRINEQFF
TRBJ1-1	-	TRBV18	TRBD1	TGTGCCAGCTCCCCGGACAGGGTGAGAGCTTTCTTT	CASSPDRVRAFF
TRBJ1-4	-	TRBV10-3	-	TGTGCCATCAGTGAAGGCAGGAGTAATGAAAAACTGTTTTTT	CAISEGRSNEKLFF
TRBJ1-5	few	TRBV19	-	TGTGCCACCCAGTTGGAAGGGGGTCAGCCCCAGCATTTT	CATQLEGGQPQHF
TRBJ2-2	-	TRBV10-3	-	TGTGCCATCAGCGGGGGGAACACCGGGGAGCTGTTTTTT	CAISGGNTGELFF
TRBJ2-7	-	TRBV13	-	TGTGCCAGCCGTGTGGGGCGGGCCTACGAGCAGTACTTC	CASRVGRAYEQYF
TRBJ2-2	-	TRBV27	-	TGTGCCAGCAATACCCGGGCGGAGGGTACCGGGGAGCTGTTTTTT	CASNTRAEGTGELFF
TRBJ1-1	few	TRBV7-9	-	TGTGCCAGCAGCTTGCGGGCCGAAGCAGACCTTTTCTTT	CASSLRAEADLFF
TRBJ2-4	-	TRBV6-5	-	TGTGCCAGCAGTTCTCTCCTCTTAGCCAAAAACATTCAGTACTTC	CASSSLLLAKNIQYF
TRBJ2-5	-	TRBV5-1	-	TGCGCCAGCAGCTTGGCCGTGACCGGGAAGCAAGAGACCCAGTACTTC	CASSLAVTGKQETQYF
TRBJ2-4	-	TRBV10-1	-	TGCGCCAGCAGTGCGAACAGGGCTACGGGCATTCAGTACTTC	CASSANRATGIQYF